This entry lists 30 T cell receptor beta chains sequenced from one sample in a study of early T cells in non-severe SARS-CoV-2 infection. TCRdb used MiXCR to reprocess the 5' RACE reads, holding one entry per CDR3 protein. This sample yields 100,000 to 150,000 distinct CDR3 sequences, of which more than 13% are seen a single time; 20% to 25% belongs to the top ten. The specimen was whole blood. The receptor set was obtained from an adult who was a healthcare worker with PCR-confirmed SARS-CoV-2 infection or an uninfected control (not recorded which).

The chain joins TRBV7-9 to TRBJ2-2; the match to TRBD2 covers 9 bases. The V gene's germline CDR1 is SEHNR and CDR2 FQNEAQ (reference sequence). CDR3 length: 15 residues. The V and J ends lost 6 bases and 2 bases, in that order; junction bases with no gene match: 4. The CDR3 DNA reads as TGTGCCAGCAGACAGCGGGGGGCCAACACCGGGGAGCTGTTTTTT. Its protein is CASRQRGANTGELFF.

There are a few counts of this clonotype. The CDR3 spells CASSQRTGIYEQYF. The CDR3 coding sequence is TGTGCCAGCTCACAGAGGACAGGGATCTACGAGCAGTACTTC. The gene calls are TRBV18 and TRBJ2-7; 8 positions agree with TRBD1. The CDR3 is 14 residues long. Germline values: CDR1 KGHSH, CDR2 LQKENI. V dropped 4 bases and J dropped 3; count of bases not matched to a gene: 5.

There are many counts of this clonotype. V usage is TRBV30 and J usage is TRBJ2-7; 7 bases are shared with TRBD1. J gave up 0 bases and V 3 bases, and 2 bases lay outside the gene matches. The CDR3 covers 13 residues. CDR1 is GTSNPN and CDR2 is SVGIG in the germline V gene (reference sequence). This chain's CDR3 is CAWSRDSSYEQYF. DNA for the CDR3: TGTGCCTGGAGCCGGGACAGCTCCTACGAGCAGTACTTC.

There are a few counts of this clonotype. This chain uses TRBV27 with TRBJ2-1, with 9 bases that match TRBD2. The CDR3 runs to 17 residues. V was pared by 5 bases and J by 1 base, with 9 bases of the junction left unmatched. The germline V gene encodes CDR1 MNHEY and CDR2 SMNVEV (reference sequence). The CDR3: CASSTRLAERSYNEQFF. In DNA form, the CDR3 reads TGTGCCAGCAGTACCCGACTAGCGGAGAGGTCCTACAATGAGCAGTTCTTC.

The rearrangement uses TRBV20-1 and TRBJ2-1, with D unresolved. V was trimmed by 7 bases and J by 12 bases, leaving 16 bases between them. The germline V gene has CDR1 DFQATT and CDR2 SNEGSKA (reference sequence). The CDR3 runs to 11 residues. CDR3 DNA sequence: TGCAGTGTAGTTGCTCCCGAGGTGCAGTTCTTC. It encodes CSVVAPEVQFF.

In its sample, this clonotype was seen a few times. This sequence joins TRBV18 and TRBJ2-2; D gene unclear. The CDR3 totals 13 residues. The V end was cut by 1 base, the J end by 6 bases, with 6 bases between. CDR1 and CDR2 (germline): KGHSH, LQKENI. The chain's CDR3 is CASSPQEAGELFF. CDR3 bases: TGTGCCAGCTCACCACAAGAGGCCGGGGAGCTGTTTTTT.

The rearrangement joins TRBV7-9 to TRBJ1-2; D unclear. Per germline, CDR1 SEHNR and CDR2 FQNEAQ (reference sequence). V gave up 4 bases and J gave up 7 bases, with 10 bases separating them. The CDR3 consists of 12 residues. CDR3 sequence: CASSYQEAGYTF. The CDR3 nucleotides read TGTGCCAGCAGCTATCAGGAGGCTGGCTACACCTTC.

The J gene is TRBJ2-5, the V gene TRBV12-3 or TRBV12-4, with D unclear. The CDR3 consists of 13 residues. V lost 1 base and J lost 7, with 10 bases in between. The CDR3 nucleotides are TGTGCCAGCAGTTTAGGCAGAAAGGGGACCCAGTACTTC. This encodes CASSLGRKGTQYF.

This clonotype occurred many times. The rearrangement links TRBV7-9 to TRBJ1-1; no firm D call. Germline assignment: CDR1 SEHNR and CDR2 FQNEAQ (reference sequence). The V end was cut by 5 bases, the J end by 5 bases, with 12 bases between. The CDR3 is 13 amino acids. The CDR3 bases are TGTGCCAGCAGCGACACCGGATGGACTGAAGCTTTCTTT. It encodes CASSDTGWTEAFF.

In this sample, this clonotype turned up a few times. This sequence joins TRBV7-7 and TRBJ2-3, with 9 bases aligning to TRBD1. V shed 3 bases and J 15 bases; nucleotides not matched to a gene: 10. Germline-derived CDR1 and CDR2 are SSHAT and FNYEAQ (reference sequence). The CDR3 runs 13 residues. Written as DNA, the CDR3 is TGTGCCAGCAGCTTGGGGATGGGGGACAGGGCCTATTTT. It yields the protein CASSLGMGDRAYF.

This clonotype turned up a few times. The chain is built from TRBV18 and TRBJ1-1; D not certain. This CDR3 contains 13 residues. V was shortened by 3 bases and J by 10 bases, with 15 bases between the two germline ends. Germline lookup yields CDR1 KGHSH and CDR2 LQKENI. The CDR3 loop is CASSPSGREAAFF. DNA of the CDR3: TGTGCCAGCTCACCCTCCGGAAGGGAAGCAGCTTTCTTT.

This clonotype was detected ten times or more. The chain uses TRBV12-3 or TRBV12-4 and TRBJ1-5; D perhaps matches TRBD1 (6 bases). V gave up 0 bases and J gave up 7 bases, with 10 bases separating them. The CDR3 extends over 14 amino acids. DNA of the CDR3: TGTGCCAGCAGTTTAGCGGGGGCCGGACAGCCCCAGCATTTT. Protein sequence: CASSLAGAGQPQHF.

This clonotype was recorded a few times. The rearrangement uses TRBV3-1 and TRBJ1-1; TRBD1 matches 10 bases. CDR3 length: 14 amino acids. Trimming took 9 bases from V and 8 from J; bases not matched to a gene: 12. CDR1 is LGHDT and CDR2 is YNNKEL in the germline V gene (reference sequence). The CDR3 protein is CASTTGGLGGEAFF. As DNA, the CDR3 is TGTGCCAGTACGACAGGGGGCCTTGGGGGAGAAGCTTTCTTT.

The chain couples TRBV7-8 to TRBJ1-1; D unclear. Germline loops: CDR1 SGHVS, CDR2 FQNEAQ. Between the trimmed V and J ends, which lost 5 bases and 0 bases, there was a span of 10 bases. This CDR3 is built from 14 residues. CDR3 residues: CASSLGRLNTEAFF. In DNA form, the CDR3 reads TGTGCCAGCAGCCTTGGCAGGTTGAACACTGAAGCTTTCTTT.

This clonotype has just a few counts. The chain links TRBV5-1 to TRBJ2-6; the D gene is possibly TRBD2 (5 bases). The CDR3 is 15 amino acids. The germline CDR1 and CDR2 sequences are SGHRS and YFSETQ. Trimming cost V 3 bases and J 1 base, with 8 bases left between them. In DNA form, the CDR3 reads TGCGCCAGCAGCTCCGGGGAATCTGGGGCCAACGTCCTGACTTTC. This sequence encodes CASSSGESGANVLTF.

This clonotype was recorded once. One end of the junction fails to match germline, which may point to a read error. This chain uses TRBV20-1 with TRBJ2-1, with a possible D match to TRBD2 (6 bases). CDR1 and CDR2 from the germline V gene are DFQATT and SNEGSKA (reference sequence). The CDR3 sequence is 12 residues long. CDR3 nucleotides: TGCAGTGCCCCGGGGCTAGCGTTTGAGCAGTCCTTC. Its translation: CSAPGLAFEQSF.

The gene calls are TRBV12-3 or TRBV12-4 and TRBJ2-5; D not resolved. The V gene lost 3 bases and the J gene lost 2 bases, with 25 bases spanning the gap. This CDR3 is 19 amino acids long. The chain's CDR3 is CASSFGGQLEEDGQETQYF. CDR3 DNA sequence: TGTGCCAGCAGTTTTGGTGGTCAACTGGAAGAGGACGGTCAAGAGACCCAGTACTTC.

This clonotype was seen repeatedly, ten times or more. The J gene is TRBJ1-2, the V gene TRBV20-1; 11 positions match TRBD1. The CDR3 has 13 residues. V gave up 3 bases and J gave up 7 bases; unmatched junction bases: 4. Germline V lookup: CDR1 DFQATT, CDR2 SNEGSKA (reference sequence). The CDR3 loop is CSARDRGLFGYTF. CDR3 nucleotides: TGCAGTGCTAGGGACAGGGGGCTTTTTGGCTACACCTTC.

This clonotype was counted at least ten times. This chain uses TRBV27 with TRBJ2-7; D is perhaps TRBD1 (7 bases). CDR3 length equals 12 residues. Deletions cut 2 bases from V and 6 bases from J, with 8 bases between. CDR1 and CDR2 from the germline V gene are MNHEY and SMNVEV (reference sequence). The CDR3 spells CASSLQGGEQYF. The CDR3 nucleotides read TGTGCCAGCAGTTTACAGGGGGGCGAGCAGTACTTC.

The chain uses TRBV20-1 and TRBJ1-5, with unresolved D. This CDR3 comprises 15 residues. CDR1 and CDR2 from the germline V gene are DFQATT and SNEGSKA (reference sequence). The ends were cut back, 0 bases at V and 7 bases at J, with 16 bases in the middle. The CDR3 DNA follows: TGCAGTGCTAGAGATGGAAGTACAGCCGGACAGCCCCAGCATTTT. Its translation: CSARDGSTAGQPQHF.

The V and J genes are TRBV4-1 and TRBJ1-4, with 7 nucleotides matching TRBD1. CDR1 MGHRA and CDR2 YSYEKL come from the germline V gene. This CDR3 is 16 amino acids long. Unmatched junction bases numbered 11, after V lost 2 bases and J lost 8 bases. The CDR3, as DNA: TGCGCCAGCAGCCAAACACAGGGGTTTCAGATCGAAAAACTGTTTTTT. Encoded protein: CASSQTQGFQIEKLFF.

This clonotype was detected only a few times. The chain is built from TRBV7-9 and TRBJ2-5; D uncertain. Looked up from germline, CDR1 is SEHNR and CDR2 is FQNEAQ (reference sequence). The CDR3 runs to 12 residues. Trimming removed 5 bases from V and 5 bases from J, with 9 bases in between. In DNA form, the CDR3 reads TGTGCCAGCAGCCCGATGGGGGAGACCCAGTACTTC. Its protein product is CASSPMGETQYF. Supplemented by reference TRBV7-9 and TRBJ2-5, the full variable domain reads DTGVSQNPRHKITKRGQNVTFRCDPISEHNRLYWYRQTLGQGPEFLTYFQNEAQLEKSRLLSDRFSAERPKGSFSTLEIQRTEQGDSAMYLCASSPMGETQYFGPGTRLLVL.

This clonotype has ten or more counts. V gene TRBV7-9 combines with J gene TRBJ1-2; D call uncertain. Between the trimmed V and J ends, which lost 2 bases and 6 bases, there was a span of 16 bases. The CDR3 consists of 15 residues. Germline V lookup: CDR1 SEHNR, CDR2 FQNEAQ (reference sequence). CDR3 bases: TGTGCCAGCAGCTTACCGTCCGGGCAGCGTCATGGCTACACCTTC. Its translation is CASSLPSGQRHGYTF.

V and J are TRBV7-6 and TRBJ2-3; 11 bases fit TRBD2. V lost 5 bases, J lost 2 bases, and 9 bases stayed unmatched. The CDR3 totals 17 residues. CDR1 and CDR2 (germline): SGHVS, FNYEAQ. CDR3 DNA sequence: TGTGCCAGCAGCCCCTCCCCTAGCGGGGGGTACACAGATACGCAGTATTTT. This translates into CASSPSPSGGYTDTQYF.

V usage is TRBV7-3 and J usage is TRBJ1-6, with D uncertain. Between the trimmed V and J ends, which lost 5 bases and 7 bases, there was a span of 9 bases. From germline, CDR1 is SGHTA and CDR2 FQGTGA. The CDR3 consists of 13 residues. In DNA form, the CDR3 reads TGTGCCAGCAGCCTCAAAAGAAATTCACCCCTCCACTTT. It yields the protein CASSLKRNSPLHF.

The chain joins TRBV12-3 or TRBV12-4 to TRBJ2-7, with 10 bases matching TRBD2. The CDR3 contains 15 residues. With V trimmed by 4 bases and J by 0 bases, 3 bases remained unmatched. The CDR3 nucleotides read TGTGCCAGCAGTTCCAGCGGGGGGGGCTCCTACGAGCAGTACTTC. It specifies CASSSSGGGSYEQYF.

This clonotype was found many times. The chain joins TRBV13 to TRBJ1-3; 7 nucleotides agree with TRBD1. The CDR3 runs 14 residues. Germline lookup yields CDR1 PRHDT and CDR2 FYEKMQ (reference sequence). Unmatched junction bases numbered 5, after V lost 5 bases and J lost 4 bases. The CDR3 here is CASSARQGGNTIYF. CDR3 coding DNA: TGTGCCAGCAGCGCCCGACAGGGAGGAAACACCATATATTTT.

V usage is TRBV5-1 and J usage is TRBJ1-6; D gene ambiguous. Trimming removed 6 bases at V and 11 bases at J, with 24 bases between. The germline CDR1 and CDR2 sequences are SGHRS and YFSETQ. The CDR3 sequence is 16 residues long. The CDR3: CASTPPTRVTNPPLHF. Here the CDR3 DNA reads TGCGCCAGCACCCCCCCCACGCGGGTAACGAATCCACCCCTCCACTTT.

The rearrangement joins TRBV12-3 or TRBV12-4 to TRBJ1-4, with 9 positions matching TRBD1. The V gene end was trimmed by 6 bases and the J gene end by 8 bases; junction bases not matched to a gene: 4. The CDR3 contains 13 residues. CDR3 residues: CASRPTGGEKLFF. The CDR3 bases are TGTGCCAGCAGACCAACAGGGGGCGAAAAACTGTTTTTT.

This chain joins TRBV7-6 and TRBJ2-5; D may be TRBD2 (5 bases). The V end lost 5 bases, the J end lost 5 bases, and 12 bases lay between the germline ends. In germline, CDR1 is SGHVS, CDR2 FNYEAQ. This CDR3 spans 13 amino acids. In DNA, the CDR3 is TGTGCCAGCAGCGCTCGGACGGGGGAGACCCAGTACTTC. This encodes CASSARTGETQYF.